This TCR beta chain was recovered during a study of beta chain features in type 1 diabetes. This clone was seen a few times. Its antigen is undetermined. Whole-study findings and limits: Comparison showed that naive, central memory and Treg TCRB repertoires appeared more similar among patients than among healthy donors. In type 1 diabetes patients, VDJ junctions had fewer insertions; deletions at these junctions were more frequent. Moderately but significantly shorter TCRB CDR3s were found in Type 1 diabetes patients in all four CD4+ subsets.

The CDR3 runs to 13 residues. Germline trimming cut 4 bases from V and 7 bases from J; bases unmatched to any gene: 3. The germline CDR1 and CDR2 sequences are MDHEN and SYDVKM. Expressed TCRB transcripts were sequenced after all isolated RNA was converted to cDNA. There were millions of reads on average in the naive, central memory and regulatory T cell samples. Sequenced by immunoSEQ multiplex PCR; TCRdb stores in-frame clones only, minus some. The sample gives some 660,000 clones, over 11% of which show up once; 0.035% to 0.04% is in the top ten. The chain uses TRBV28 and TRBJ2-7, with 11 bases lining up with TRBD2. This receptor was taken from a young man with type 1 diabetes. Sample: naive CD4+ T cells from blood. The CDR3 DNA follows: TGTGCCAGCAGTTCTAGCGGGAGGTGGGAGCAGTACTTC. Its translation: CASSSSGRWEQYF.